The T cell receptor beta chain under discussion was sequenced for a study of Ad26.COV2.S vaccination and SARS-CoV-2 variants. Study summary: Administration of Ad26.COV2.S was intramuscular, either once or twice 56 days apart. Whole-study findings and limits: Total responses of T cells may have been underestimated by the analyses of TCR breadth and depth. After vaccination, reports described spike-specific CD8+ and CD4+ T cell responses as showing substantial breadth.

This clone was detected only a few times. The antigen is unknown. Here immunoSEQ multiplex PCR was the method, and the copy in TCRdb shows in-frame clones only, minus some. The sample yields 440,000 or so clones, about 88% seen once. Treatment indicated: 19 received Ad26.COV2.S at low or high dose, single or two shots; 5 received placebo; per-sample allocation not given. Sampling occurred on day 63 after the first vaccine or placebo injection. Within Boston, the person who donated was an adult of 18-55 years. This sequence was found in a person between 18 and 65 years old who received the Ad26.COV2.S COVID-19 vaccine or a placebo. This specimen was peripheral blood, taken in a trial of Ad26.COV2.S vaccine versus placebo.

The CDR3 spells CASSYFHQPQHF. The CDR3 bases are TGTGCCAGCAGTTACTTCCATCAGCCCCAGCATTTT. The chain is built from TRBV6-2 or TRBV6-3 and TRBJ1-5; D unresolved. Between the trimmed V and J ends, which lost 1 base and 5 bases, there was a span of 3 bases. The CDR3 consists of 12 residues. Germline V gene data show CDR1 as MNHEY and CDR2 as SVGEGT.